These 23 T cell receptor beta chains originate from one sample sequenced in a study of blood T cell repertoires in COVID-19. Data came from immunoSEQ multiplex PCR; TCRdb stores just in-frame clones and leaves some out. This table holds hundreds of thousands of clones, around 90% found once. Sequencing was carried out using PBMCs or T cells enriched from blood (not recorded which). Receptors originate from a man aged 55 to 70 who had recovered from COVID-19.

A few counts support this clone. V usage is TRBV6-1 and J usage is TRBJ1-2; D not certain. The CDR3 runs to 15 residues. In germline, CDR1 is MNHNS, CDR2 SASEGT. Deletions cut 1 base from V and 6 bases from J, with 15 bases between. The CDR3 sequence is CASSEGSWAFNGYTF. The CDR3 coding sequence is TGTGCCAGCAGTGAAGGTTCGTGGGCCTTCAATGGCTACACCTTC.

The chain uses TRBV27 and TRBJ2-1; D is perhaps TRBD2 (7 bases). Trimming removed 6 bases at V and 3 bases at J, with 21 bases between. Germline V gene data show CDR1 as MNHEY and CDR2 as SMNVEV (reference sequence). This CDR3 contains 17 residues. The CDR3 region has the DNA TGTGCCAGCAGCCGTCCCTCCGGGGGGCGAGTCTACAATGAGCAGTTCTTC. Protein sequence: CASSRPSGGRVYNEQFF.

The chain is built from TRBV10-1 and TRBJ1-5; D unclear. Looked up from germline, CDR1 is WNHNN and CDR2 is SYGVQD (reference sequence). The germline V and J ends were trimmed by 0 bases and 0 bases, with 9 bases remaining between them. The CDR3 has 16 residues. The CDR3 here is CASSESSIYSNQPQHF. In nucleotides, the CDR3 is TGCGCCAGCAGTGAGTCGTCGATCTATAGCAATCAGCCCCAGCATTTT.

The chain recombines TRBV6-6 with TRBJ2-3; 7 bases map to TRBD2. Trimming took 1 base from V and 4 from J; bases not matched to a gene: 2. CDR1 is MNHNY, CDR2 SVGAGI, per germline (reference sequence). The length of the CDR3 is 14 residues. The CDR3 loop reads CASSYWTSADTQYF. The CDR3 nucleotides are TGTGCCAGCAGTTACTGGACTAGTGCAGATACGCAGTATTTT.

The CDR3 nucleotides are TGTGCCACTTTGGACAGGGGAAGCACAGATACGCAGTATTTT. Protein product: CATLDRGSTDTQYF. This chain links TRBV10-3 with TRBJ2-3; 9 positions match TRBD1. The V gene end was trimmed by 10 bases and the J gene end by 0 bases; junction bases not matched to a gene: 5. CDR3 size: 14 residues. CDR1 and CDR2 (germline): ENHRY, SYGVKD.

This clone was detected once. The J gene is TRBJ1-2, the V gene TRBV4-2, with TRBD1 matching 9 bases. Germline V CDR1 and CDR2: LGHNA, YNFKEQ. The CDR3 contains 15 residues. V lost 0 bases, J lost 5 bases, and 4 bases stayed unmatched. DNA of the CDR3: TGTGCCAGCAGCCAAGAACAGGGGGCAAATTATGGCTACACCTTC. Amino acids: CASSQEQGANYGYTF.

This chain uses TRBV12-3 or TRBV12-4 with TRBJ1-5, with D perhaps TRBD1 (5 bases). V was clipped by 3 bases and J by 6 bases, with 6 bases between them. The CDR3 contains 12 residues. CDR3 in amino acids: CASSFRVQPQHF. CDR3 bases: TGTGCCAGCAGTTTCAGGGTTCAGCCCCAGCATTTT.

This sequence joins TRBV28 and TRBJ1-1; 7 bases are shared with TRBD1. With V trimmed by 1 base and J by 1 base, 6 bases remained unmatched. Germline values: CDR1 MDHEN, CDR2 SYDVKM. CDR3 length equals 16 residues. CDR3 bases: TGTGCCAGCAGTTTATACAGGGGCTCCGGGAACACTGAAGCTTTCTTT. Translating it yields CASSLYRGSGNTEAFF.

The CDR3 DNA reads as TGTGCCAGCAGCTTAGTGGGCGGGGGGCCCGGTGGTTATGCTTTCTTT. The encoded protein is CASSLVGGGPGGYAFF. The chain recombines TRBV7-2 with TRBJ1-1; TRBD1 is a possible D gene (6 bases). CDR1 SGHTA and CDR2 FQGNSA come from the germline V gene. V lost 1 base to trimming and J lost 11 bases, with 23 bases between them. The CDR3 loop spans 16 amino acids.

The chain combines TRBV27 with TRBJ2-7; 7 bases are a match to TRBD1. Germline-derived CDR1 and CDR2 are MNHEY and SMNVEV (reference sequence). After removal of 7 bases from V and 4 bases from J, the junction contained 19 bases not matched to a gene. This CDR3 is 17 amino acids long. CDR3 nucleotides: TGTGCCAGCACCCCCCCCTCTCAGGGGGAATCCTATTACGAGCAGTACTTC. Translated, it gives CASTPPSQGESYYEQYF.

This sequence joins TRBV5-1 and TRBJ1-1; TRBD1 matches at 9 bases. V trimming: 3 bases; J trimming: 4 bases; junction bases outside the gene matches: 1. This CDR3 contains 13 residues. CDR1 and CDR2 (germline): SGHRS, YFSETQ. CDR3 sequence (DNA): TGCGCCAGCAGCTCGGACAGGGGCACTGAAGCTTTCTTT. Its translation: CASSSDRGTEAFF.

The V and J genes are TRBV7-2 and TRBJ2-7; perhaps TRBD1 as D (6 bases). Germline V gene sequence: CDR1 SGHTA, CDR2 FQGNSA. There are 16 residues in the CDR3. The V end was cut by 5 bases, the J end by 0 bases, with 17 bases between. The CDR3 region is CASSAVQGLSSYEQYF. The DNA for the CDR3 is TGTGCCAGCAGCGCCGTTCAGGGGCTGAGCTCCTACGAGCAGTACTTC.

This sequence joins TRBV7-2 and TRBJ2-7; 10 nucleotides match TRBD2. Trimming at V came to 5 bases and at J to 4 bases, leaving 5 bases not matched to a gene. The germline V gene encodes CDR1 SGHTA and CDR2 FQGNSA. The CDR3 is 14 amino acids. Here the CDR3 DNA reads TGTGCCAGCAGCCTGGGACTAGCGAAGTACGAGCAGTACTTC. Its translation: CASSLGLAKYEQYF. The full variable domain, in which reference TRBV7-2 and TRBJ2-7 provide the parts outside the CDR3, is GAGVSQSPSNKVTEKGKDVELRCDPISGHTALYWYRQSLGQGLEFLIYFQGNSAPDKSGLPSDRFSAERTGGSVSTLTIQRTQQEDSAVYLCASSLGLAKYEQYFGPGTRLTVT.

The J gene is TRBJ2-1, the V gene TRBV5-4, with TRBD1 matching over 10 bases. V lost 4 bases, J lost 2 bases, and 3 bases stayed unmatched. The germline CDR1 and CDR2 sequences are SGHNT and YYREEE (reference sequence). CDR3 length equals 15 residues. This CDR3 reads CASSPGQGAYNEQFF. Written as DNA, the CDR3 is TGTGCCAGCAGCCCCGGACAGGGGGCCTACAATGAGCAGTTCTTC.

V gene TRBV30 combines with J gene TRBJ2-3; TRBD2 agrees at 9 bases. Trimming cost V 2 bases and J 4 bases; bases outside gene matches: 10. The CDR3 spans 16 residues. Germline values: CDR1 GTSNPN, CDR2 SVGIG (reference sequence). CDR3 DNA: TGTGCCTGGAGTCAGAGCGGGAGGATTCCCTCAGATACGCAGTATTTT. Protein product: CAWSQSGRIPSDTQYF.

The V and J genes are TRBV18 and TRBJ1-5, with 7 bases identical to TRBD1. CDR1 KGHSH and CDR2 LQKENI come from the germline V gene. After removal of 4 bases from V and 5 bases from J, the junction contained 11 bases not matched to a gene. This CDR3 is built from 16 residues. This chain's CDR3 is CASSLARQGRDQPQHF. The CDR3 DNA reads as TGTGCCAGCTCACTTGCGAGACAGGGAAGGGATCAGCCCCAGCATTTT. The complete variable domain, with remaining parts taken from reference TRBV18 and TRBJ1-5, reads NAGVMQNPRHLVRRRGQEARLRCSPMKGHSHVYWYRQLPEEGLKFMVYLQKENIIDESGMPKERFSAEFPKEGPSILRIQQVVRGDSAAYFCASSLARQGRDQPQHFGDGTRLSIL.

The chain couples TRBV18 to TRBJ1-5; a possible D gene is TRBD1 (6 bases). V lost 6 bases and J lost 5, with 11 bases in between. CDR3 size: 13 residues. In germline, CDR1 is KGHSH, CDR2 LQKENI. CDR3 DNA: TGTGCCAGCTCGGCGGACAGATATCAGCCCCAGCATTTT. This translates into CASSADRYQPQHF. Full variable domain (outside the CDR3, taken from reference TRBV18 and TRBJ1-5): NAGVMQNPRHLVRRRGQEARLRCSPMKGHSHVYWYRQLPEEGLKFMVYLQKENIIDESGMPKERFSAEFPKEGPSILRIQQVVRGDSAAYFCASSADRYQPQHFGDGTRLSIL.

This clone was picked up a small number of times. The chain has TRBV18 and TRBJ2-7; 7 bases are shared with TRBD2. With 2 bases clipped from V and 6 bases from J, the junction kept 7 bases outside the gene matches. Per germline, CDR1 KGHSH and CDR2 LQKENI. CDR3 length equals 14 residues. The CDR3, as DNA: TGTGCCAGCTCACCATCGCGGGGGTTTGGCGAGCAGTACTTC. This gives the protein CASSPSRGFGEQYF.

The chain combines TRBV4-1 with TRBJ2-2, with 9 nucleotides matching TRBD1. CDR3 length equals 17 residues. The ends lost 4 bases at V and 6 bases at J; junction bases unmatched: 12. Germline V gene data show CDR1 as MGHRA and CDR2 as YSYEKL. CDR3 protein: CASSPFVGTGNPGELFF. CDR3 bases: TGCGCCAGCAGCCCATTTGTCGGGACAGGGAATCCCGGGGAGCTGTTTTTT.

V is TRBV3-1 (or the pseudogene TRBV3-2) and J is TRBJ2-3, with 9 bases fitting TRBD2. Germline lookup yields CDR1 LGHDT and CDR2 YNNKEL (reference sequence). The CDR3 covers 16 residues. V dropped 5 bases and J dropped 5; count of bases not matched to a gene: 11. The CDR3 region is CASSTGTSMIIDTQYF. CDR3 DNA: TGTGCCAGCAGCACCGGGACTAGCATGATTATAGATACGCAGTATTTT.

CDR3 protein: CASSSTGGNYGYTF. In nucleotides, the CDR3 is TGTGCCAGCAGCTCGACTGGGGGGAACTATGGCTACACCTTC. The rearrangement joins TRBV7-9 to TRBJ1-2; D possibly corresponds to TRBD1 (5 bases). The V and J ends lost 4 bases and 2 bases respectively, with 11 bases between them. The CDR3 is made up of 14 amino acids. Germline values: CDR1 SEHNR, CDR2 FQNEAQ (reference sequence).

The chain links TRBV24-1 to TRBJ2-1, with 8 bases identical to TRBD2. This CDR3 has 16 residues. CDR1 and CDR2 (germline): KGHDR, SFDVKD. Trimming removed 4 bases from V and 3 bases from J; junction bases left unmatched: 7. CDR3 coding DNA: TGTGCCACCAGTGAGTCGAGCGGGAGAGACTACAATGAGCAGTTCTTC. It translates to CATSESSGRDYNEQFF.

This chain uses TRBV27 with TRBJ1-2, with D uncertain. The germline V and J ends were trimmed by 3 bases and 10 bases, with 15 bases remaining between them. The CDR3 sequence is 13 residues long. The V gene's germline CDR1 is MNHEY and CDR2 SMNVEV (reference sequence). The CDR3 coding sequence is TGTGCCAGCAGTTTTCGGTCAGGAGGAGACTACACCTTC. Amino acid sequence: CASSFRSGGDYTF.